This TCR beta chain originates from a study of cytomegalovirus exposure and HLA in healthy donors. General observations from the study: Later work found most CMV-associated TCR beta chains apparently HLA-restricted. A later analysis linked 15,000 to 20,000 TCR beta sequences to HLA alleles at 0.05 false discovery rate. Earlier analysis yielded a pattern in which most TCR beta V segments were productive about 90% or about 30% of the time. Later analysis identified a missense DCLRE1C variant that was linked to TCR beta V- and J-gene trimming.

Per germline, CDR1 SNHLY and CDR2 FYNNEI. V dropped 8 bases and J dropped 12 bases, with 19 bases sitting between them. The CDR3 is 12 residues long. As to this clone: Its antigen is not identified.

Primers included in the PCR were 60 Vbeta and 13 Jbeta primers. Some clones are missing from TCRdb's copy, which holds only in-frame ones; the method was immunoSEQ multiplex PCR. Of about 250,000 clones listed, roughly two thirds were seen once; the top ten hold approximately 2.1%. The gene calls are TRBV2 and TRBJ1-2, with no clear D. Sequenced material: PBMCs. The source is a female donor in good health and CMV-seronegative. CDR3 sequence reads: CASPPARGLNTF. In nucleotides, the CDR3 is TGTGCCAGCCCACCCGCCCGGGGTCTCAACACCTTC.